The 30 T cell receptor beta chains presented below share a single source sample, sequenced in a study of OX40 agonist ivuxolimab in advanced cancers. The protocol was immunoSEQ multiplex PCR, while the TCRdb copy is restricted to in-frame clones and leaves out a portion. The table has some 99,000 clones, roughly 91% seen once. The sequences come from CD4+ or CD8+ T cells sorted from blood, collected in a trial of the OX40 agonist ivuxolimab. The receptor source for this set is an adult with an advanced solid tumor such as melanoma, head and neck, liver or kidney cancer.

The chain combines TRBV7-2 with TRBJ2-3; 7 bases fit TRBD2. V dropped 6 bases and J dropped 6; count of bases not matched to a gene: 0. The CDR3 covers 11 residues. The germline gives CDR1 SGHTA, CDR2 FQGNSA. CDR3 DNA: TGTGCCAGCAGGGGGGGGGATACGCAGTATTTT. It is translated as CASRGGDTQYF.

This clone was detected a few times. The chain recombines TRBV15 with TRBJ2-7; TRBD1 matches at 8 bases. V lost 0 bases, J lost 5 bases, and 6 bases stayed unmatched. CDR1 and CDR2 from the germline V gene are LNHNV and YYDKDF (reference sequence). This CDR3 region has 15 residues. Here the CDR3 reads CATSRDSQGAHEQYF. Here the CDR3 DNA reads TGTGCCACCAGCAGAGATAGCCAGGGGGCCCACGAGCAGTACTTC.

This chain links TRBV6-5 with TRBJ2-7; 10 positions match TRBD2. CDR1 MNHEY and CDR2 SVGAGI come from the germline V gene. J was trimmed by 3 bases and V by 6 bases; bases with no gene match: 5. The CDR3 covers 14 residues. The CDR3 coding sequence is TGTGCCAGCAGGAGGACTAGCGGAGGCTACGAGCAGTACTTC. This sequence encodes CASRRTSGGYEQYF.

CDR3 in amino acids: CASSLGPGTAGYGYTF. In DNA, the CDR3 is TGTGCCAGCAGCTTAGGTCCCGGGACCGCGGGGTATGGCTACACCTTC. The chain couples TRBV11-2 to TRBJ1-2; TRBD1 is a possible D gene (5 bases). The V gene lost 1 base and the J gene lost 5 bases, with 17 bases spanning the gap. The germline CDR1 and CDR2 sequences are SGHAT and FQNNGV. The CDR3 covers 16 residues. The full variable domain, completed using reference TRBV11-2 and TRBJ1-2, is EAGVAQSPRYKIIEKRQSVAFWCNPISGHATLYWYQQILGQGPKLLIQFQNNGVVDDSQLPKDRFSAERLKGVDSTLKIQPAKLEDSAVYLCASSLGPGTAGYGYTFGSGTRLTVV.

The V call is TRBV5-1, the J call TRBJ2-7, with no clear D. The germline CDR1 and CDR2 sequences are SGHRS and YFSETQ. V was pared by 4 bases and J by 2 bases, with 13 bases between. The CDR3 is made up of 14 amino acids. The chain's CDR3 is CASSPSRTPYEQYF. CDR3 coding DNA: TGCGCCAGCAGCCCGTCAAGAACCCCCTACGAGCAGTACTTC.

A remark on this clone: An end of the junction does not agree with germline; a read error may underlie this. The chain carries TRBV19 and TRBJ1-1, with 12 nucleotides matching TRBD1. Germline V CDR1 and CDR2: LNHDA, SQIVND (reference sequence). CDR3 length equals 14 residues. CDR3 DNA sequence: TGTGCCAGTAGTCCCCAGGGACAGGGGGCTGAGGCTTTCTTT. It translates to CASSPQGQGAEAFF.

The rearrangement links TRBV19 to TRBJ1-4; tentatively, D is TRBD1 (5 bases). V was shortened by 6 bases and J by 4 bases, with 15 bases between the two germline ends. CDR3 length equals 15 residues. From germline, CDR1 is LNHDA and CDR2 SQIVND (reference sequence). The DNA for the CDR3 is TGTGCCAGTAGCGACCCCAAGGGGAATAATGAAAAACTGTTTTTT. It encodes CASSDPKGNNEKLFF.

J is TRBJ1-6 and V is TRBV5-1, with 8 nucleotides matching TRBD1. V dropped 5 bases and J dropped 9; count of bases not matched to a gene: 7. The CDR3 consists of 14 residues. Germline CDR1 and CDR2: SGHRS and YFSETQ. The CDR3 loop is CASSLGQGGSPLHF. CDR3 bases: TGCGCCAGCAGTCTAGGACAGGGTGGTTCACCCCTCCACTTT.

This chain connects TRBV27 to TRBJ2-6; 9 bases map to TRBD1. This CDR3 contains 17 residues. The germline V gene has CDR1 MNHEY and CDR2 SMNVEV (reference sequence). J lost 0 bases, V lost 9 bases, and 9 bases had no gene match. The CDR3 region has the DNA TGTGCCAGTACCCGGACAGGGGTATACTCTGGGGCCAACGTCCTGACTTTC. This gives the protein CASTRTGVYSGANVLTF.

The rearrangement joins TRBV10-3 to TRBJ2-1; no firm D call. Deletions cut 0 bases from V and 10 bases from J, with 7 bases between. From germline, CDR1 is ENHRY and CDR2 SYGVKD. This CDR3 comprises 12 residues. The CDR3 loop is CAISESLSEQFF. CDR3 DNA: TGTGCCATCAGTGAGTCCCTTTCAGAGCAGTTCTTC.

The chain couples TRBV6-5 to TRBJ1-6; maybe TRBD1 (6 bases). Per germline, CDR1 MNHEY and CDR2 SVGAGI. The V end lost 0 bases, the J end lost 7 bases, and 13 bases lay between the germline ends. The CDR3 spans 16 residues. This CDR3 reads CASSYSRGQINSPLHF. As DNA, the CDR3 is TGTGCCAGCAGTTACTCGCGGGGGCAGATCAATTCACCCCTCCACTTT.

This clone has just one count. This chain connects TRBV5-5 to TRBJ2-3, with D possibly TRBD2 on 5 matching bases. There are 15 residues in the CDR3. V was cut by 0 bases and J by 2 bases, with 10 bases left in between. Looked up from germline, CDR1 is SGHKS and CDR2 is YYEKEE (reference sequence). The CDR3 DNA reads TGTGCCAGCAGCTTGGGGCTAGCAATCACAGATACGCAGTATTTT. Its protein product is CASSLGLAITDTQYF.

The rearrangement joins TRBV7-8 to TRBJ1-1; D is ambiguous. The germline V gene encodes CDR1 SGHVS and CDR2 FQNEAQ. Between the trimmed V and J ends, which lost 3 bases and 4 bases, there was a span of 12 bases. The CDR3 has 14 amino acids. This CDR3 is CASSFALGGTEAFF. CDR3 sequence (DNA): TGTGCCAGCAGCTTTGCCTTGGGAGGCACTGAAGCTTTCTTT.

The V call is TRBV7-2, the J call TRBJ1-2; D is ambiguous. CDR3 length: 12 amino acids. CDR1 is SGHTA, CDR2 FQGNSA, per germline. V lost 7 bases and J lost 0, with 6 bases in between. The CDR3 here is CASTRANYGYTF. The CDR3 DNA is TGTGCCAGCACCCGAGCTAACTATGGCTACACCTTC.

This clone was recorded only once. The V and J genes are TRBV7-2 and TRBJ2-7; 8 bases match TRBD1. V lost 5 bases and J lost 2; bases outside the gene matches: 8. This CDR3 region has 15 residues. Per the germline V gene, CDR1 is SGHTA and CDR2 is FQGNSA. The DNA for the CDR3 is TGTGCCAGCAGCCCCAGGACAGGGCGAGCCTACGAGCAGTACTTC. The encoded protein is CASSPRTGRAYEQYF.

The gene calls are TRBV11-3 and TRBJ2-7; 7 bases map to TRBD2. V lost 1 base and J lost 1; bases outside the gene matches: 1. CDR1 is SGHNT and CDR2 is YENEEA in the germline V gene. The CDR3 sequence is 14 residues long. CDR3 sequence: CASSLGGLSYEQYF. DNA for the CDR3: TGTGCCAGCAGCTTAGGGGGACTATCCTACGAGCAGTACTTC.

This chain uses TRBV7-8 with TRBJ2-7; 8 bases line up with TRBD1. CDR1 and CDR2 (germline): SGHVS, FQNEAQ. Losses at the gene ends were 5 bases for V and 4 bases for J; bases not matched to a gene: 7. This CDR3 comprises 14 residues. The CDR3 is CASSEGTGRYEQYF. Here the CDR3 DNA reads TGTGCCAGCAGCGAGGGGACAGGTCGTTACGAGCAGTACTTC.

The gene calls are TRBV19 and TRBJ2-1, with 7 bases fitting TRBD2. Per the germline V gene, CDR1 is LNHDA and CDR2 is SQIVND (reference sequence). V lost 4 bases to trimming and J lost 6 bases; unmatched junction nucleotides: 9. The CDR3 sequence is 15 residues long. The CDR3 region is CASSKRGLGRNEQFF. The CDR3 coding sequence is TGTGCCAGTAGTAAGAGAGGACTAGGCCGCAATGAGCAGTTCTTC.

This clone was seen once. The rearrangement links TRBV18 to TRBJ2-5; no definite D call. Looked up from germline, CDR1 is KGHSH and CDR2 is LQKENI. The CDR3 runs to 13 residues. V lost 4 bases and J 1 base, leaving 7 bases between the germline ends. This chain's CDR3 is CASSLQSQETQYF. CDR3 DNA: TGTGCCAGCTCACTACAGAGCCAAGAGACCCAGTACTTC.

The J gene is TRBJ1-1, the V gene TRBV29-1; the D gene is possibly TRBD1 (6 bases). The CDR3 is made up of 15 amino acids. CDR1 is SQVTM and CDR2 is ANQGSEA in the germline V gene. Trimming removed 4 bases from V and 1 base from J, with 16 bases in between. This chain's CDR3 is CSVAHQGKGNTEAFF. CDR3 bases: TGCAGCGTTGCCCACCAGGGGAAGGGGAACACTGAAGCTTTCTTT.

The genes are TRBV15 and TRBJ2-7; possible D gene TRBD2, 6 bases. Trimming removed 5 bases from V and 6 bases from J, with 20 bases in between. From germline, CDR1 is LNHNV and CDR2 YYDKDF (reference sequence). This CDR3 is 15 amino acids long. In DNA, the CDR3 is TGTGCCACCAGCGCCCCGGGAGCCCGGTACGGCGAGCAGTACTTC. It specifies CATSAPGARYGEQYF.

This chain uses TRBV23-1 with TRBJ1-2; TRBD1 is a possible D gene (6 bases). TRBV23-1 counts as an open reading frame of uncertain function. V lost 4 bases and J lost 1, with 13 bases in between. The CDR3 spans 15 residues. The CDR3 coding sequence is TGCGCCAGCAGTCCCGGGACACTCTGTAACTATGGCTACACCTTC. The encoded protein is CASSPGTLCNYGYTF.

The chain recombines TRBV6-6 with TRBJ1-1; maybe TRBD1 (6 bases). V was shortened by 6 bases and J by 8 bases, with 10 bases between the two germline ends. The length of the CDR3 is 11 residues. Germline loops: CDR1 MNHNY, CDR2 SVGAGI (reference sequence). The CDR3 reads CASRIQGEAFF. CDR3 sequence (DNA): TGTGCCAGCAGAATACAGGGAGAAGCTTTCTTT.

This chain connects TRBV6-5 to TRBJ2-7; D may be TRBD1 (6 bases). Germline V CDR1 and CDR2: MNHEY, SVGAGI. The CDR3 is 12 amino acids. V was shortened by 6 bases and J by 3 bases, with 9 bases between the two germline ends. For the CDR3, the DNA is TGTGCCAGCAGCCGCAGGGGCTACGAGCAGTACTTC. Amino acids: CASSRRGYEQYF.

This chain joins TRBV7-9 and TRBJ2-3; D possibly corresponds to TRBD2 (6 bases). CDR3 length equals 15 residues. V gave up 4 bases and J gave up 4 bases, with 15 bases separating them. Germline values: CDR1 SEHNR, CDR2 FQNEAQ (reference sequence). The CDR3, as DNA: TGTGCCAGCAGCTGGGCGGGACTGGGGGCAGATACGCAGTATTTT. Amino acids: CASSWAGLGADTQYF.

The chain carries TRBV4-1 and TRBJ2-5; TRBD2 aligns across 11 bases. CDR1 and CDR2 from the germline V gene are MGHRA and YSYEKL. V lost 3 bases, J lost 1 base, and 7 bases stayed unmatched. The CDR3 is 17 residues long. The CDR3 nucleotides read TGCGCCAGCAGCCAGCTATCCGGACTAGCGGGCCAAGAGACCCAGTACTTC. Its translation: CASSQLSGLAGQETQYF.

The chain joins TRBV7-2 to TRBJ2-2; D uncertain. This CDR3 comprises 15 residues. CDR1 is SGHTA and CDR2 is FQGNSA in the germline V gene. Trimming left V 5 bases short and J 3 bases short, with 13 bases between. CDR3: CASSPPRVYTGELFF. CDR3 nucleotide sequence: TGTGCCAGCAGCCCCCCTCGAGTTTACACCGGGGAGCTGTTTTTT.

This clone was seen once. DNA for the CDR3: TGTGCCAGCAGCTCGCTAGCGGGAGGGCCTGACGAGCAGTACTTC. Translating it yields CASSSLAGGPDEQYF. V and J are TRBV5-4 and TRBJ2-7; 12 positions match TRBD2. Trimming took 3 bases from V and 5 from J; bases not matched to a gene: 6. CDR1 SGHNT and CDR2 YYREEE come from the germline V gene (reference sequence). This CDR3 contains 15 residues.

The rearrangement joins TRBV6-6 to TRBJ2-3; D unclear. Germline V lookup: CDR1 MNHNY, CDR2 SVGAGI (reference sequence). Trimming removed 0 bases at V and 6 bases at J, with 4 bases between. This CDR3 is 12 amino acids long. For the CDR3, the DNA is TGTGCCAGCAGTTACTCGCAGGATACGCAGTATTTT. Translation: CASSYSQDTQYF.

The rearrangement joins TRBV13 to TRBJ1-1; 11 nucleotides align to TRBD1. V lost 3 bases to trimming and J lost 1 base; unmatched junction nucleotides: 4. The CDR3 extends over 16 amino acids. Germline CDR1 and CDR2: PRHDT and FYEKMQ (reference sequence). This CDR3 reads CASSLGQGVWNTEAFF. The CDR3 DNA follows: TGTGCCAGCAGCTTGGGACAGGGGGTTTGGAACACTGAAGCTTTCTTT.